There are a few counts of the clone carrying this TCR beta chain. Its antigen is as yet unknown. This entry is derived from a study of vaccination and CD4 T cells after COVID-19. Across the whole study: Six males and four females, two of them Hispanic, were enrolled as convalescents. Each participant was administered two doses of a vaccine, which was either BNT162b2 or mRNA-1273. The cells were exposed to overlapping spike peptides originating from SARS-CoV-2, HCoV-NL63, HCoV-OC43 and HCoV-229E for stimulation. Study results and caveats: Spike mono-reactivity was evident in 304 of the 307 vaccine-specific clones derived from convalescent patients.

The treatment here: 10-day PBMC culture with coronavirus spike peptide pools or control peptides (ViraFEST assay). According to the study, CD4+ T cells from the unexposed donor were gathered ahead of the COVID-19 pandemic (2011-2018). Sequenced with the Oncomine TCR Beta short-read assay was DNA taken from cultured CD4+ T cells. Each CDR3 protein is one row after TCRdb ran MiXCR on the PCR reads. The sample yields thousands of distinct CDR3 sequences, less than 40% seen once. The CDR3 has 16 residues. Germline CDR1 and CDR2: DFQATT and SNEGSKA (reference sequence). V gave up 3 bases and J gave up 0 bases; unmatched junction bases: 10.

J is TRBJ2-5 and V is TRBV20-1; 7 bases are a match to TRBD2. The receptor was derived from a human donor in good health. The material sequenced was CD4+ T cells from blood, cultured in vitro. The DNA for the CDR3 is TGCAGTGCTAGGCAGCGGGCCGGGAGGTACCAAGAGACCCAGTACTTC. Residues: CSARQRAGRYQETQYF.